Reported below is one T cell receptor beta chain. Time point meaning: sample taken at primary tumor resection. Researchers sequenced whole RNA taken from tumor, nontumor lung or frozen PBMC without sorting. Patients with untreated early-stage non-small cell lung cancer, numbering 72, were the donors. These data originate in a study of spatial heterogeneity in lung cancer. For the study at large: Raw-read counts averaged over ten per unique TCR and UMI combination.

CDR1 is LGHDT and CDR2 is YNNKEL in the germline V gene (reference sequence). Trimming took 0 bases from V and 5 from J, leaving 7 bases between them. This CDR3 region has 14 residues. Individually, TCR cDNA molecules were each labelled with a unique molecular identifier. TCRdb analysed the 5' RACE reads with MiXCR anew, one entry per CDR3 protein. Seen here are 40,000 to 45,000 distinct CDR3 sequences, about 13% observed once, and the top ten hold about 57%. This sequence joins TRBV3-1 and TRBJ2-2, with D unresolved. The TCR sequence derives from a male donor with early-stage non-small cell lung cancer. The starting material was PBMCs, obtained at surgery. The CDR3 here is CASSQDSGTGELFF. CDR3 bases: TGTGCCAGCAGCCAAGATTCCGGGACCGGGGAGCTGTTTTTT.